This entry lists 17 T cell receptor beta chains sequenced from one sample in a study of T cell responses to AZD1222 COVID-19 vaccine. The repertoire was sequenced with immunoSEQ multiplex PCR; TCRdb's copy has only in-frame clones and lacks some. The table lists some 140,000 clones, about 92% of them singletons, with 18% in the top ten. Specimen: peripheral blood, collected on day 0 of AZD1222 vaccination. The receptors shown here come from an adult in good health.

The V and J genes are TRBV7-3 and TRBJ1-1; no definite D call. The V end was cut by 8 bases, the J end by 0 bases, with 10 bases between. The CDR3 contains 13 residues. Germline V gene data show CDR1 as SGHTA and CDR2 as FQGTGA. The CDR3 nucleotides are TGTGCCAGCGGTCCGGGGATGAACACTGAAGCTTTCTTT. As protein: CASGPGMNTEAFF.

The J gene is TRBJ1-2, the V gene TRBV7-2; TRBD1 is a possible D gene (5 bases). Germline values: CDR1 SGHTA, CDR2 FQGNSA. This CDR3 has 13 residues. The ends were cut back, 1 base at V and 5 bases at J, with 8 bases in the middle. The CDR3 sequence is CASSLGGMYGYTF. CDR3 nucleotide sequence: TGTGCCAGCAGCTTAGGGGGGATGTATGGCTACACCTTC.

This chain uses TRBV7-3 with TRBJ2-3; the D gene is possibly TRBD2 (5 bases). CDR1 SGHTA and CDR2 FQGTGA come from the germline V gene. The V end was cut by 3 bases, the J end by 2 bases, with 9 bases between. This CDR3 has 14 amino acids. This CDR3 reads CASSLDSITDTQYF. The CDR3 coding sequence is TGTGCCAGCAGCTTGGACTCCATCACAGATACGCAGTATTTT.

This chain connects TRBV7-9 to TRBJ2-7; 8 nucleotides match TRBD1. Trimming cost V 5 bases and J 2 bases; bases outside gene matches: 11. CDR1 and CDR2 from the germline V gene are SEHNR and FQNEAQ (reference sequence). The CDR3 totals 16 residues. The CDR3 protein is CASSKPMTGDTYEQYF. The CDR3 region has the DNA TGTGCCAGCAGCAAACCGATGACAGGGGACACCTACGAGCAGTACTTC.

The sample holds one count of this clone. V gene TRBV5-5 combines with J gene TRBJ1-1; D gene unclear. This CDR3 has 15 residues. V was shortened by 5 bases and J by 1 base, with 15 bases between the two germline ends. CDR1 and CDR2 (germline): SGHKS, YYEKEE (reference sequence). The CDR3 nucleotides are TGTGCCAGCAGTGTGGATCCGACCCCGAACACTGAAGCTTTCTTT. Its translation: CASSVDPTPNTEAFF.

The chain has TRBV19 and TRBJ1-2, with D perhaps matching TRBD1 (6 bases). The germline gives CDR1 LNHDA, CDR2 SQIVND (reference sequence). The ends were cut back, 6 bases at V and 2 bases at J, with 16 bases in the middle. The CDR3 runs to 15 residues. In DNA, the CDR3 is TGTGCCAGTAGAGGTGACAGGTGGGGAAACTATGGCTACACCTTC. Its translation is CASRGDRWGNYGYTF.

The genes are TRBV11-2 and TRBJ2-5, with D unresolved. This CDR3 has 11 amino acids. From germline, CDR1 is SGHAT and CDR2 FQNNGV. Trimming removed 5 bases from V and 5 bases from J, with 6 bases in between. DNA of the CDR3: TGTGCCAGCAGCCTAACGGAGACCCAGTACTTC. Residues: CASSLTETQYF.

The chain uses TRBV29-1 and TRBJ2-1; D call uncertain. Germline V lookup: CDR1 SQVTM, CDR2 ANQGSEA. V was shortened by 6 bases and J by 0 bases, with 6 bases between the two germline ends. The CDR3 consists of 12 residues. CDR3 sequence: CSVPLSYNEQFF. In nucleotides, the CDR3 is TGCAGCGTGCCCCTCTCCTACAATGAGCAGTTCTTC.

The rearrangement uses TRBV7-2 and TRBJ1-5; TRBD1 is a possible D gene (5 bases). The CDR3 consists of 15 residues. Trimming stripped 5 bases from V and 7 bases from J, with 18 bases between. The germline CDR1 and CDR2 sequences are SGHTA and FQGNSA. The CDR3 sequence is CASSKSSDTGQPQHF. The CDR3 DNA reads TGTGCCAGCAGCAAGTCCTCGGACACAGGACAGCCCCAGCATTTT.

V gene TRBV14 combines with J gene TRBJ1-2; D gene uncertain. The CDR3 has 13 amino acids. The V gene lost 4 bases and the J gene lost 6 bases, with 12 bases spanning the gap. The germline V gene encodes CDR1 SGHDN and CDR2 FVKESK. CDR3 loop: CASSPRRNHGYTF. The DNA for the CDR3 is TGTGCCAGCAGCCCGCGGCGGAACCATGGCTACACCTTC.

The chain uses TRBV6-5 and TRBJ2-7; unclear D gene. Trimming pared 7 bases from V and 4 bases from J, leaving 11 bases between. The CDR3 is 12 residues long. Germline V lookup: CDR1 MNHEY, CDR2 SVGAGI. The DNA of the CDR3 is TGTGCCAGCACGAGTTCCCGTTACGAGCAGTACTTC. It specifies CASTSSRYEQYF.

For the CDR3, the DNA is TGCAGTGCTAGAGTGAGGGGTGAGCAGTTCTTC. Translated, it gives CSARVRGEQFF. This chain connects TRBV20-1 to TRBJ2-1, with D perhaps given as TRBD1 or TRBD2 (5 bases each). CDR3 length: 11 amino acids. Deletions cut 1 base from V and 9 bases from J, with 7 bases between. Germline V gene sequence: CDR1 DFQATT, CDR2 SNEGSKA (reference sequence).

Only one count was recorded for this clone. This sequence joins TRBV7-8 and TRBJ1-1, with 7 nucleotides matching TRBD1. V was pared by 4 bases and J by 0 bases, with 11 bases of the junction left unmatched. The CDR3 has 17 amino acids. Looked up from germline, CDR1 is SGHVS and CDR2 is FQNEAQ. The CDR3 bases are TGTGCCAGCAGCTCAAGAATTCTCGGACAGGTGAACACTGAAGCTTTCTTT. It specifies CASSSRILGQVNTEAFF.

The chain employs TRBV6-2 or TRBV6-3 and TRBJ2-5; D is possibly TRBD1 or TRBD2 (6 bases each). The V gene lost 4 bases and the J gene lost 5 bases, with 11 bases spanning the gap. Per germline, CDR1 MNHEY and CDR2 SVGEGT. This CDR3 is built from 13 residues. The CDR3 DNA reads TGTGCCAGCAGTTTGGGGGGCCTGGAGACCCAGTACTTC. Translating it yields CASSLGGLETQYF.

The rearrangement joins TRBV20-1 to TRBJ2-1; TRBD2 matches 7 bases. Germline CDR1 reads DFQATT; CDR2 reads SNEGSKA (reference sequence). V shed 3 bases and J 5 bases; nucleotides not matched to a gene: 13. The CDR3 runs to 16 residues. The chain's CDR3 is CSASLLVAGVDNEQFF. The DNA for the CDR3 is TGCAGTGCTAGTCTATTAGTCGCGGGAGTGGACAATGAGCAGTTCTTC.

The genes are TRBV7-2 and TRBJ2-7, with a possible D match to TRBD1 (5 bases). Trimming took off 1 base at V and 4 bases at J, with 11 bases between the two ends. The CDR3 has 14 residues. Germline V gives CDR1 SGHTA, CDR2 FQGNSA. The CDR3 region is CASSLVAGKYEQYF. The CDR3 DNA sequence: TGTGCCAGCAGCTTAGTAGCAGGGAAGTACGAGCAGTACTTC.

This clone came up once. The chain carries TRBV7-9 and TRBJ1-2; D may be TRBD1 (6 bases). Trimming removed 2 bases from V and 3 bases from J, with 13 bases in between. The CDR3 length is 15 residues. Germline CDR1 is SEHNR and CDR2 is FQNEAQ (reference sequence). CDR3 sequence reads: CASSLRGTGYYGYTF. CDR3 sequence (DNA): TGTGCCAGCAGCTTAAGGGGGACTGGCTACTATGGCTACACCTTC.